These T cell receptor beta chains were read from a single sample in a study of cytomegalovirus exposure and HLA in healthy donors. Repertoires were generated with immunoSEQ multiplex PCR, while TCRdb's copy carries only in-frame clones and drops some. The profile covers fewer than 200,000 clones, with about four fifths appearing a single time and roughly 0.5% taken by the ten largest. Sequencing was performed on PBMCs. The receptor source for this set is a woman aged 50 to 60 in good health and CMV-seronegative. Each CDR3 is given with its conserved first and last residue. D genes are given only for firm matches. Clone size is stated in some rows and not others, as once, few, many or a class when expanded.

abundance: once; v_gene: TRBV5-1; j_gene: TRBJ1-3; d_gene: .; CDR3nt: TGCGCCAGCAGGGAGAGCAGGGGCTCTGGAAACACCATATATTTT; CDR3aa: CASRESRGSGNTIYF
abundance: .; v_gene: TRBV9; j_gene: TRBJ1-3; d_gene: .; CDR3nt: TGTGCCAGCAGCGCACGTCGGTCTGGAAACACCATATATTTT; CDR3aa: CASSARRSGNTIYF
abundance: .; v_gene: TRBV27; j_gene: TRBJ2-2; d_gene: TRBD2; CDR3nt: TGTGCCAGCAGTTTATTAACCCCGGGACTAGTGGTCGGGGAGCTGTTTTTT; CDR3aa: CASSLLTPGLVVGELFF
abundance: .; v_gene: TRBV7-2; j_gene: TRBJ2-1; d_gene: .; CDR3nt: TGTGCCAGCAGCCGCCGGGGGTGGCAAGCAACCTACAATGAGCAGTTCTTC; CDR3aa: CASSRRGWQATYNEQFF
abundance: .; v_gene: TRBV14; j_gene: TRBJ1-2; d_gene: .; CDR3nt: TGTGCCAGCAGCCAAGAGGTAGCAGCCTATGGCTACACCTTC; CDR3aa: CASSQEVAAYGYTF
abundance: once; v_gene: TRBV7-9; j_gene: TRBJ1-3; d_gene: TRBD1; CDR3nt: TGTGCCAGCAGCTCGTATAACGACAGGGGCGGAAACACCATATATTTT; CDR3aa: CASSSYNDRGGNTIYF
abundance: .; v_gene: TRBV5-4; j_gene: TRBJ2-3; d_gene: .; CDR3nt: TGTGCCAGCAGCCAAAATGGGAGGACAGATACGCAGTATTTT; CDR3aa: CASSQNGRTDTQYF
abundance: few; v_gene: TRBV5-1; j_gene: TRBJ2-7; d_gene: TRBD2; CDR3nt: TGCGCCAGCAGCTCTAGCGGGGGGGCCAGCGAGCAGTACTTC; CDR3aa: CASSSSGGASEQYF
abundance: .; v_gene: TRBV7-9; j_gene: TRBJ1-1; d_gene: .; CDR3nt: TGTGCCAGCAGCTTAGATATCCTGACACGTATGAACACTGAAGCTTTCTTT; CDR3aa: CASSLDILTRMNTEAFF
abundance: .; v_gene: TRBV7-9; j_gene: TRBJ2-7; d_gene: .; CDR3nt: TGTGCCAGCAGCCCCAAACAGGGAGACGAGCAGTACTTC; CDR3aa: CASSPKQGDEQYF
abundance: .; v_gene: TRBV7-3; j_gene: TRBJ2-5; d_gene: TRBD1; CDR3nt: TGTGCCAGCAGCCCAGGGACAGGGTTAGAGACCCAGTACTTC; CDR3aa: CASSPGTGLETQYF
abundance: .; v_gene: TRBV15; j_gene: TRBJ2-5; d_gene: TRBD2; CDR3nt: TGTGCCACCAGCAGAGTTCCGCGGGGGGGTCAAGAGACCCAGTACTTC; CDR3aa: CATSRVPRGGQETQYF
abundance: .; v_gene: TRBV9; j_gene: TRBJ2-7; d_gene: .; CDR3nt: TGTGCCAGCAGCATTTCCGGGACTTCCCCTTCCGAGCAGTACTTC; CDR3aa: CASSISGTSPSEQYF
abundance: .; v_gene: TRBV19; j_gene: TRBJ2-7; d_gene: TRBD1; CDR3nt: TGTGCCAGTAGTCCCAGGCGGGCAGGGGGATCCTACGAGCAGTACTTC; CDR3aa: CASSPRRAGGSYEQYF
abundance: .; v_gene: TRBV7-2; j_gene: TRBJ2-4; d_gene: TRBD2; CDR3nt: TGTGCCAGCAGCCTCCCGGGGGGGGCCAGTCAGTACTTC; CDR3aa: CASSLPGGASQYF
abundance: .; v_gene: TRBV10-3; j_gene: TRBJ1-5; d_gene: .; CDR3nt: TGTGCCATCAGTGAGTCGACTACGGGACAGCCCCAGCATTTT; CDR3aa: CAISESTTGQPQHF
abundance: .; v_gene: TRBV4-3; j_gene: TRBJ1-2; d_gene: .; CDR3nt: TGCGCCAGCAGCCAAGAGGCCTCAGGGGACTATGGCTACACCTTC; CDR3aa: CASSQEASGDYGYTF
abundance: few; v_gene: TRBV7-2; j_gene: TRBJ2-1; d_gene: TRBD2; CDR3nt: TGTGCCAGCACCCCTAGCGGGAGGGCTTCCGGGGAGCAGTTCTTC; CDR3aa: CASTPSGRASGEQFF
abundance: once; v_gene: TRBV5-8; j_gene: TRBJ2-5; d_gene: TRBD1; CDR3nt: TGTGCCAGCAGCTTGACGTCAGGGGGCCAAGAGACCCAGTACTTC; CDR3aa: CASSLTSGGQETQYF
abundance: .; v_gene: TRBV28; j_gene: TRBJ1-2; d_gene: TRBD1; CDR3nt: TGTGCCAGCAGTCCATCGTATTCACCGGGACAGGGGGACTATGGCTACACCTTC; CDR3aa: CASSPSYSPGQGDYGYTF
abundance: .; v_gene: TRBV25-1; j_gene: TRBJ2-7; d_gene: .; CDR3nt: TGTGCCAGCAGTGAATTCGGAGAAGAGCAGTACTTC; CDR3aa: CASSEFGEEQYF
abundance: .; v_gene: TRBV5-1; j_gene: TRBJ2-3; d_gene: .; CDR3nt: TGCGCCAGCAGCCACCCGGGAAGCACAGATACGCAGTATTTT; CDR3aa: CASSHPGSTDTQYF
abundance: .; v_gene: TRBV28; j_gene: TRBJ2-1; d_gene: TRBD2; CDR3nt: TGTGCCAGCAGTTCCTATAGCGGGGGAGCCTACAATGAGCAGTTCTTC; CDR3aa: CASSSYSGGAYNEQFF
abundance: .; v_gene: TRBV15; j_gene: TRBJ2-1; d_gene: .; CDR3nt: TGTGCCACCAGCAGAGATCGCCTAGCCAATGAGCAGTTCTTC; CDR3aa: CATSRDRLANEQFF
abundance: .; v_gene: TRBV7-9; j_gene: TRBJ1-1; d_gene: .; CDR3nt: TGTGCCAGCAGCTTAGCGCGGGAGAACACTGAAGCTTTCTTT; CDR3aa: CASSLARENTEAFF